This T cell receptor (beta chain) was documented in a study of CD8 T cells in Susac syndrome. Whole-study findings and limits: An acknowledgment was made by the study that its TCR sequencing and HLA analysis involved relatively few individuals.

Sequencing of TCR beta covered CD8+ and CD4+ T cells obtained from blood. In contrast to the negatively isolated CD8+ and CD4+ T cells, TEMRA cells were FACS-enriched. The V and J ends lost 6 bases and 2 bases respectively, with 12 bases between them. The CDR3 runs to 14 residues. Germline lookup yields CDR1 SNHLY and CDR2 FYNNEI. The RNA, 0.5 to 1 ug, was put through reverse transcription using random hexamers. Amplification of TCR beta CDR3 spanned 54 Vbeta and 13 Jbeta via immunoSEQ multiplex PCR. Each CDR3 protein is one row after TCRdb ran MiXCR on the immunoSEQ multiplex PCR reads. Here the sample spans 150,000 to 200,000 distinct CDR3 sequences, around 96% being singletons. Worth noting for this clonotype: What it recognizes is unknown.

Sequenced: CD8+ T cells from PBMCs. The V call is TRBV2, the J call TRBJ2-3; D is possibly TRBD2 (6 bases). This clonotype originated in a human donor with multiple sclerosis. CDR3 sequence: CASREGIFTDTQYF. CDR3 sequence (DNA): TGTGCCAGCAGGGAGGGGATATTCACAGATACGCAGTATTTT. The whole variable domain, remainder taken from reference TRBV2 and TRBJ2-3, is EPEVTQTPSHQVTQMGQEVILRCVPISNHLYFYWYRQILGQKVEFLVSFYNNEISEKSEIFDDQFSVERPDGSNFTLKIRSTKLEDSAMYFCASREGIFTDTQYFGPGTRLTVL.